This TCR beta chain came from a study of T cell changes during pregnancy in multiple sclerosis. The CDR3 loop spans 14 amino acids. TCRdb's table, derived via immunoSEQ multiplex PCR, lists solely in-frame clones and lacks some. The sample comprises tens of thousands of clones, more than 85% of which are singletons, and 2.3% rests with the top ten. The chain employs TRBV21-1 and TRBJ1-2; TRBD1 reflects the table's D call only, with no check against the DNA. TRBV21-1 is marked as a pseudogene. This clonotype was obtained from a female donor with multiple sclerosis, enrolled in a pregnancy study. This specimen consisted of peripheral blood, obtained in the first trimester of pregnancy. The CDR3 DNA follows: TGTGCCAGCAGCCCTCGACAGCAGAACTATGGCTACACCTTC. Translation: CASSPRQQNYGYTF.